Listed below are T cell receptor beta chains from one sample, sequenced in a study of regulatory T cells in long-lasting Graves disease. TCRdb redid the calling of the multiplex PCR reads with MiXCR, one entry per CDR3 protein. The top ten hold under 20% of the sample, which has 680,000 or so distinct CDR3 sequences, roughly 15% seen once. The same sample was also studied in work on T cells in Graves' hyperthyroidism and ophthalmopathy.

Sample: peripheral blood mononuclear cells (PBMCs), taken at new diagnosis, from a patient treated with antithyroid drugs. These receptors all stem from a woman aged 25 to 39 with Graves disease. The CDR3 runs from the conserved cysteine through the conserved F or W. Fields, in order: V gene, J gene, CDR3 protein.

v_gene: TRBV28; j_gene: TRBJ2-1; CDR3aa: CASSRTGGFYNEQFF
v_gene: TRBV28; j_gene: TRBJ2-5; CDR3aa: CASSSGGQGKGTQYF
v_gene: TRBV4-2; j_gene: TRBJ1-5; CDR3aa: CASSQDMGNQPQHF
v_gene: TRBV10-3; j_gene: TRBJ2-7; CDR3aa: CAISKKGGQGAYEQYF
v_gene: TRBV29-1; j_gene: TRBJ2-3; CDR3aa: CSVDSGTDTQYF
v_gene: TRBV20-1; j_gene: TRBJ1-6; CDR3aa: CSARAGLGSPLHF
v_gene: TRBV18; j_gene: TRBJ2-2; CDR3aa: CASSPVTGGTGELFF
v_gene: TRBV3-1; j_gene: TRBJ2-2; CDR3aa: CASSPTSGWTGELFF
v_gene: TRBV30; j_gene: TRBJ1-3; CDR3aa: CAWRVKSGNTIYF
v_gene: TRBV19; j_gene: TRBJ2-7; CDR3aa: CASSAYGLASSYEQYF
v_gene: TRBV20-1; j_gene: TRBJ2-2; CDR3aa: CSARAHGLAGGGDTGELFF
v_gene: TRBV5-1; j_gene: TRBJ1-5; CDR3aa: CASSPTPTGGQPQHF
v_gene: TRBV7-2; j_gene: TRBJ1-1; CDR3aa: CASSLGGTGRLAAFF
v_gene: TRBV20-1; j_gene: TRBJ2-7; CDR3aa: CSASRAERNVEQYF
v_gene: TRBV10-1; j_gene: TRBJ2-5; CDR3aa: CASSESTGLETQYF
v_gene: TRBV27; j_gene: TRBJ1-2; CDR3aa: CASRPGGRGTDRGYTF
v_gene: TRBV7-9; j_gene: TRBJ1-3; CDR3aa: CASSLGLPGTVISGNTIYF
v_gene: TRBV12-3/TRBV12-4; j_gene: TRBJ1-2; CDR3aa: CASSLEERGYTF
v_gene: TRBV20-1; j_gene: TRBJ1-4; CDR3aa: CSAKPGLNEKLFF
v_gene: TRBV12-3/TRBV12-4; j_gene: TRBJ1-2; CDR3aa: CASSQPLGYGYTF
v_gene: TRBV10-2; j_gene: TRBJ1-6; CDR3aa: CASYASYNSPLHF
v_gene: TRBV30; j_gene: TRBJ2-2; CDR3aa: CAWRAQGTTGELFF
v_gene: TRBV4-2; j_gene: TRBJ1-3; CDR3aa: CASSQVRGNTIYF
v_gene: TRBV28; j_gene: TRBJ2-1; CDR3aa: CASSVLTSGKFF
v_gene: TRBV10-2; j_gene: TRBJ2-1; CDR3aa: CASSELGSGRSSYNEQFF
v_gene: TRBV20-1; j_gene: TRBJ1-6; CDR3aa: CSARGFTNSPLHF
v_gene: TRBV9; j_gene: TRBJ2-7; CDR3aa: CASSVGGGPDGEQYF
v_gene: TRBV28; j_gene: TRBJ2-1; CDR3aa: CASSLKFVHAVSLNEQFF
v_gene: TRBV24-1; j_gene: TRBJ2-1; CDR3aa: CATSDGGGPRNEQFF
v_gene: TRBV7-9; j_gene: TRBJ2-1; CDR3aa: CASSSPTSNEQFF
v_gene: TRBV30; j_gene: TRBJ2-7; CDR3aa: CAWRRQGHEQYF
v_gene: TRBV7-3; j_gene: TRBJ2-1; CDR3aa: CASSRTSGEYNEQFF
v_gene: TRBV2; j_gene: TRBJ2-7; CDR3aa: CASSEPLAEQYF
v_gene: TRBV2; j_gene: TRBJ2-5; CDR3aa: CASLRLGARETQYF
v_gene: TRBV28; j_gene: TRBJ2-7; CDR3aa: CATQYPRSMIRAYEQYF
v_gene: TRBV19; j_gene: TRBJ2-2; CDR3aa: CASRIRDSHRVGTGELFF
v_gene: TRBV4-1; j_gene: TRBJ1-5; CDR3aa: CASSQGRDRPQHF
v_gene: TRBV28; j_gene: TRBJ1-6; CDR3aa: CASSSALLASYNSPLHF
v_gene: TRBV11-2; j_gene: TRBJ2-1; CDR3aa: CASSLMGTYNEQFF
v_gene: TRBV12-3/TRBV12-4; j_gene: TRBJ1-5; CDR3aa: CASRNSNQPQHF